The clone carrying this T cell receptor beta chain was observed at least ten times. Its antigen is undetermined. V lost 4 bases, J lost 5 bases, and 11 bases lay in between. This CDR3 contains 14 residues. This entry belongs to a study of early T cells in non-severe SARS-CoV-2 infection. Study results and caveats: VDJdb matching skewed toward anti-spike CD8 responses, missing private and CD4 specificities.

Unique molecular identifiers (one per individual cDNA molecule) were attached. MiXCR, run by TCRdb on the 5' RACE reads, gives a single entry per CDR3 protein. Among tens of thousands of distinct CDR3 sequences listed, 10% to 12% were seen once. The sample in question was whole blood, obtained at baseline. The rearrangement joins TRBV12-3 or TRBV12-4 to TRBJ2-2, with a tentative D call TRBD1 (6 bases). The sequence derives from an adult who was a healthcare worker with PCR-confirmed SARS-CoV-2 infection or an uninfected control (not recorded which). CDR3 protein: CASSSGTRTGELFF. As DNA, the CDR3 is TGTGCCAGCAGTTCCGGGACACGGACCGGGGAGCTGTTTTTT.